These T cell receptor beta chains were read from a single sample in a study of long-term antiretroviral therapy in people with HIV. Only in-frame clones appear in the TCRdb table, and some are missing; sequencing was by immunoSEQ multiplex PCR. The sample includes more than 5,500 clones, 65% to 85% of them seen just once. Sample: unsorted PBMCs, taken 1.1 years after starting antiretroviral therapy. These receptors all stem from a middle-aged man with HIV. Both conserved end residues are part of each CDR3. The D gene is left open where the match is weak. The size of a clone is reported for some rows only, either as once, few or many, or as a class for expanded clones.

D gene,V gene,J gene,CDR3 length,clone size,CDR3 protein,CDR3 DNA
TRBD1,TRBV12-5,TRBJ1-5,15,NA,CASGRTGVGNQPQHF,TGTGCTAGTGGCCGGACAGGGGTCGGCAATCAGCCCCAGCATTTT
NA,TRBV2,TRBJ1-1,15,few,CASSEGRGQNTEAFF,TGTGCCAGCAGTGAGGGACGGGGCCAGAACACTGAAGCTTTCTTT
NA,TRBV27,TRBJ2-3,15,once,CASSHPQTASDTQYF,TGTGCCAGCAGCCACCCCCAGACAGCGTCAGATACGCAGTATTTT
NA,TRBV5-1,TRBJ1-6,15,few,CASSLGVQLDSPLHF,TGCGCCAGCAGCTTGGGTGTCCAGCTCGATTCACCCCTCCACTTT
TRBD2,TRBV4-1,TRBJ2-5,17,NA,CASSHFTQRGHQETQYF,TGCGCCAGCAGCCATTTTACCCAGCGGGGGCACCAAGAGACCCAGTACTTC
TRBD1,TRBV7-9,TRBJ1-3,16,NA,CASSSPTGLTGNTIYF,TGTGCCAGCAGTTCCCCGACAGGGCTGACTGGAAACACCATATATTTT
NA,TRBV11-2,TRBJ1-1,13,NA,CASSFRWSTEAFF,TGTGCCAGCAGCTTTCGGTGGAGCACTGAAGCTTTCTTT
NA,TRBV7-3,TRBJ1-1,15,once,CASSLEGGKNTEAFF,TGTGCCAGCAGCCTAGAAGGGGGTAAGAACACTGAAGCTTTCTTT
NA,TRBV5-6,TRBJ1-1,12,NA,CASSLGDTEAFF,TGTGCCAGCAGCCTGGGGGACACTGAAGCTTTCTTT
TRBD1,TRBV5-6,TRBJ2-1,15,medium-sized,CASSPGQGGYNEQFF,TGTGCCAGCAGCCCGGGACAGGGAGGCTACAATGAGCAGTTCTTC